The 32 T cell receptor beta chains given below trace back to one sample, sequenced in a study of blood T cell repertoires in COVID-19. The table came from immunoSEQ multiplex PCR; TCRdb's copy has only in-frame clones and leaves some out. The sample lists fewer than 500,000 clones; around 90% were seen once. The sample was peripheral blood. These receptors came from a man aged 18 to 35 with COVID-19, enrolled during active disease.

As concerns this clone: The sample carries other DNA sequences with the same CDR3. This sequence joins TRBV29-1 and TRBJ2-1, with a tentative D call TRBD2 (5 bases). This CDR3 is built from 14 residues. Germline-derived CDR1 and CDR2 are SQVTM and ANQGSEA. The V end lost 2 bases, the J end lost 0 bases, and 8 bases lay between the germline ends. DNA of the CDR3: TGCAGCGTTGAAACGGGGAGCTCCTACAATGAGCAGTTCTTC. Protein sequence: CSVETGSSYNEQFF.

This chain's CDR3 is CASRTRGSTGELFF. CDR3 nucleotides: TGTGCCAGCAGAACCCGAGGGAGCACCGGGGAGCTGTTTTTT. The V and J genes are TRBV7-3 and TRBJ2-2, with D perhaps TRBD2 (5 bases). In germline, CDR1 is SGHTA, CDR2 FQGTGA. V lost 6 bases and J lost 4, with 12 bases in between. This CDR3 has 14 amino acids.

The J gene is TRBJ1-3, the V gene TRBV5-6; 7 nucleotides line up with TRBD1. CDR1 is SGHDT and CDR2 is YYEEEE in the germline V gene. V was pared by 4 bases and J by 4 bases, with 8 bases of the junction left unmatched. CDR3 length equals 15 residues. CDR3 protein: CASSRPDRIGNTIYF. The CDR3 nucleotides read TGTGCCAGCAGCCGACCGGACAGGATAGGAAACACCATATATTTT.

DNA for the CDR3: TGTGCCACCAGTGCAACTAGCGGGATAACCGGGGAGCTGTTTTTT. This translates into CATSATSGITGELFF. The chain links TRBV24-1 to TRBJ2-2; 10 nucleotides align to TRBD2. Looked up from germline, CDR1 is KGHDR and CDR2 is SFDVKD. The CDR3 is 15 amino acids. J gave up 5 bases and V 5 bases, and 4 bases lay outside the gene matches.

The chain uses TRBV18 and TRBJ2-5; D possibly corresponds to TRBD2 (7 bases). This CDR3 contains 17 residues. Germline V gives CDR1 KGHSH, CDR2 LQKENI. V lost 1 base, J lost 2 bases, and 17 bases lay in between. This CDR3 reads CASSPRGGRSGQETQYF. CDR3 DNA: TGTGCCAGCTCACCACGGGGGGGGCGGAGTGGACAAGAGACCCAGTACTTC. Looking up the rest from reference TRBV18 and TRBJ2-5 gives the full variable domain: NAGVMQNPRHLVRRRGQEARLRCSPMKGHSHVYWYRQLPEEGLKFMVYLQKENIIDESGMPKERFSAEFPKEGPSILRIQQVVRGDSAAYFCASSPRGGRSGQETQYFGPGTRLLVL.

This clone appeared once. The genes are TRBV6-5 and TRBJ2-2, with 10 nucleotides matching TRBD2. The ends lost 2 bases at V and 6 bases at J; junction bases unmatched: 6. CDR1 MNHEY and CDR2 SVGAGI come from the germline V gene. This CDR3 has 16 amino acids. The CDR3 nucleotides are TGTGCCAGCAGTTACGGGCTAGCGGGAGTACCCGGGGAGCTGTTTTTT. Protein: CASSYGLAGVPGELFF.

To note about this clone: A much larger clonotype is one base distant, so this may be a read error. The rearrangement uses TRBV11-2 and TRBJ2-3; 7 nucleotides line up with TRBD1. CDR1 is SGHAT and CDR2 is FQNNGV in the germline V gene. The CDR3 covers 14 residues. V trimming: 1 base; J trimming: 4 bases; junction bases outside the gene matches: 2. For the CDR3, the DNA is TGTGCCAGCAGCTTAGGGACAGGTGCAGATACGCAGTATTTT. It codes for CASSLGTGADTQYF.

The V call is TRBV13, the J call TRBJ1-4, with TRBD1 identical over 8 bases. Germline CDR1 and CDR2: PRHDT and FYEKMQ (reference sequence). V lost 2 bases to trimming and J lost 4 bases; unmatched junction nucleotides: 12. The CDR3 consists of 18 residues. The CDR3: CASSLTGQQGVGNEKLFF. Here the CDR3 DNA reads TGTGCCAGCAGCTTAACGGGGCAACAGGGGGTTGGTAATGAAAAACTGTTTTTT. Full variable domain (outside the CDR3, taken from reference TRBV13 and TRBJ1-4): AAGVIQSPRHLIKEKRETATLKCYPIPRHDTVYWYQQGPGQDPQFLISFYEKMQSDKGSIPDRFSAQQFSDYHSELNMSSLELGDSALYFCASSLTGQQGVGNEKLFFGSGTQLSVL.

The rearrangement uses TRBV19 and TRBJ2-7; 9 bases match TRBD1. This CDR3 contains 15 residues. J was trimmed by 2 bases and V by 7 bases; bases with no gene match: 9. Germline V CDR1 and CDR2: LNHDA, SQIVND (reference sequence). CDR3 in DNA: TGTGCCAGTACCCCAGGACAGGGGACCGCCTACGAGCAGTACTTC. Protein product: CASTPGQGTAYEQYF.

With regard to this clone: Compared with germline, one end of the junction differs, possibly owing to a read error. The genes are TRBV6-5 and TRBJ2-5; 9 bases agree with TRBD1. This CDR3 comprises 14 residues. Germline V gene lookup returns CDR1 MNHEY and CDR2 SVGAGI. The CDR3 bases are TGTGCCACCAGTCCGGGACAGGGTTGGGAGACCCAGTACTTC. Protein product: CATSPGQGWETQYF.

The chain carries TRBV7-9 and TRBJ2-7; D is perhaps TRBD1 (5 bases). The CDR3 sequence is 16 residues long. With 2 bases removed from V and 0 bases from J, the gap between germline ends came to 14 bases. CDR1 SEHNR and CDR2 FQNEAQ come from the germline V gene (reference sequence). In DNA form, the CDR3 reads TGTGCCAGCAGCTTACGGCCAGGGCTCAGCTCCTACGAGCAGTACTTC. This translates into CASSLRPGLSSYEQYF.

The chain couples TRBV29-1 to TRBJ2-3; 10 positions agree with TRBD2. The CDR3 is 15 residues long. Germline-derived CDR1 and CDR2 are SQVTM and ANQGSEA. Trimming took 2 bases from V and 7 from J; bases not matched to a gene: 9. The CDR3 loop reads CSVEKPSGSMNTQYF. The CDR3 coding sequence is TGCAGCGTTGAAAAGCCTAGCGGGAGTATGAATACGCAGTATTTT.

The chain employs TRBV5-5 and TRBJ2-7; the match to TRBD1 covers 8 bases. The V gene end was trimmed by 0 bases and the J gene end by 7 bases; junction bases not matched to a gene: 9. Germline-derived CDR1 and CDR2 are SGHKS and YYEKEE (reference sequence). CDR3 length: 15 residues. DNA for the CDR3: TGTGCCAGCAGCTTGGCGGCAGGGGGCGGATTGGAGCAGTACTTC. It yields the protein CASSLAAGGGLEQYF.

This chain links TRBV5-1 with TRBJ2-2; TRBD2 agrees at 7 bases. Germline CDR1 reads SGHRS; CDR2 reads YFSETQ. The CDR3 runs 14 residues. With V trimmed by 4 bases and J by 1 base, 1 base remained unmatched. The CDR3 DNA is TGCGCCAGCAGCACTAGCGTGAACACCGGGGAGCTGTTTTTT. It translates to CASSTSVNTGELFF.

The rearrangement uses TRBV24-1 and TRBJ2-2; D not resolved. V was pared by 1 base and J by 6 bases, with 14 bases between. Germline V CDR1 and CDR2: KGHDR, SFDVKD. The CDR3 loop spans 16 amino acids. In nucleotides, the CDR3 is TGTGCCACCAGTGATTTTCGGAGTCCCCTTCCCGGGGAGCTGTTTTTT. Its protein is CATSDFRSPLPGELFF.

This chain uses TRBV19 with TRBJ1-1, with 8 bases lining up with TRBD1. Unmatched junction bases numbered 2, after V lost 4 bases and J lost 7 bases. Germline V gene sequence: CDR1 LNHDA, CDR2 SQIVND (reference sequence). The CDR3 totals 12 residues. Here the CDR3 DNA reads TGTGCCAGTAGTACAGGGGGCCTTGAAGCTTTCTTT. It codes for CASSTGGLEAFF.

The chain recombines TRBV7-9 with TRBJ2-5, with a weak D call TRBD2 (6 bases). Germline-derived CDR1 and CDR2 are SEHNR and FQNEAQ (reference sequence). The CDR3 sequence is 13 residues long. The ends were cut back, 3 bases at V and 3 bases at J, with 8 bases in the middle. The CDR3, as DNA: TGTGCCAGCAGCTTCGGGGGTGAAGAGACCCAGTACTTC. This codes for CASSFGGEETQYF.

The chain joins TRBV9 to TRBJ2-1, with a possible D match to TRBD1 (5 bases). The CDR3 totals 12 residues. V gave up 1 base and J gave up 9 bases, with 8 bases separating them. Germline assignment: CDR1 SGDLS and CDR2 YYNGEE. CDR3 protein: CASSVIGAEQFF. The CDR3 DNA reads TGTGCCAGCAGCGTAATAGGGGCTGAGCAGTTCTTC.

Only a few counts were recorded for this clone. V is TRBV2 and J is TRBJ2-7; 8 nucleotides line up with TRBD2. The germline CDR1 and CDR2 sequences are SNHLY and FYNNEI. There are 14 residues in the CDR3. Trimming took 7 bases from V and 1 from J; bases not matched to a gene: 6. CDR3 region: CASTVLAGSYEQYF. CDR3 nucleotides: TGTGCCAGCACTGTCCTAGCGGGTTCCTACGAGCAGTACTTC.

The rearrangement joins TRBV11-2 to TRBJ1-4; no reliable D call. This CDR3 is built from 13 residues. Germline CDR1 and CDR2: SGHAT and FQNNGV. V lost 5 bases, J lost 8 bases, and 12 bases lay in between. For the CDR3, the DNA is TGTGCCAGCAGCGCAAACCGCGGGGAAAAACTGTTTTTT. Protein sequence: CASSANRGEKLFF.

V is TRBV4-2 and J is TRBJ2-3; possibly TRBD2 for D (5 bases). Deletions cut 3 bases from V and 0 bases from J, with 7 bases between. This CDR3 region has 14 residues. Germline loops: CDR1 LGHNA, CDR2 YNFKEQ. CDR3 sequence (DNA): TGTGCCAGCAGCCATGGACTCAGCACAGATACGCAGTATTTT. Residues: CASSHGLSTDTQYF.

This clone showed up just once. The V and J genes are TRBV4-1 and TRBJ2-1, with 10 bases identical to TRBD2. The CDR3 is 16 residues long. Unmatched junction bases numbered 5, after V lost 4 bases and J lost 2 bases. Per germline, CDR1 MGHRA and CDR2 YSYEKL. CDR3 bases: TGCGCCAGCAGCCTCGTAGCGGGGGGCGCCTACAATGAGCAGTTCTTC. Residues: CASSLVAGGAYNEQFF.

V gene TRBV27 combines with J gene TRBJ1-1; D possibly corresponds to TRBD1 (5 bases). Germline V gives CDR1 MNHEY, CDR2 SMNVEV (reference sequence). The CDR3 contains 14 residues. Trimming left V 7 bases short and J 4 bases short, with 16 bases between. In DNA, the CDR3 is TGTGCCAGCACCCTCTACGGGGGGGTCACTGAAGCTTTCTTT. Protein sequence: CASTLYGGVTEAFF.

This chain connects TRBV30 to TRBJ1-3; weak D call: TRBD1 (6 bases). The V gene lost 4 bases and the J gene lost 9 bases, with 13 bases spanning the gap. The CDR3 is 12 residues long. Germline assignment: CDR1 GTSNPN and CDR2 SVGIG (reference sequence). CDR3 nucleotides: TGTGCCTGGAATCGGGGGGCCGGCACCATATATTTT. Its protein product is CAWNRGAGTIYF.

The V and J genes are TRBV19 and TRBJ1-2; no clear D gene. From germline, CDR1 is LNHDA and CDR2 SQIVND (reference sequence). This CDR3 is built from 12 residues. V was cut by 0 bases and J by 8 bases, with 7 bases left in between. As DNA, the CDR3 is TGTGCCAGTAGTATAGAGGCCAGAGGCTACACCTTC. Translation: CASSIEARGYTF.

This sequence joins TRBV27 and TRBJ2-7; no clear D gene. CDR1 MNHEY and CDR2 SMNVEV come from the germline V gene (reference sequence). Trimming left V 6 bases short and J 6 bases short, with 18 bases between. This CDR3 is 14 amino acids long. The CDR3 here is CASSLGSKPVEQYF. The CDR3 region has the DNA TGTGCCAGCAGCCTCGGTAGCAAGCCGGTCGAGCAGTACTTC.

The rearrangement uses TRBV9 and TRBJ2-5, with TRBD2 matching over 8 bases. Unmatched junction bases numbered 12, after V lost 6 bases and J lost 5 bases. The CDR3 sequence is 15 residues long. From germline, CDR1 is SGDLS and CDR2 YYNGEE. The DNA of the CDR3 is TGTGCCAGCACCGGGACTAGTAGAGGGGAGGAGACCCAGTACTTC. Translating gives CASTGTSRGEETQYF. The complete variable domain, with remaining parts taken from reference TRBV9 and TRBJ2-5, reads DSGVTQTPKHLITATGQRVTLRCSPRSGDLSVYWYQQSLDQGLQFLIQYYNGEERAKGNILERFSAQQFPDLHSELNLSSLELGDSALYFCASTGTSRGEETQYFGPGTRLLVL.

Concerning this clone: The sample contains more than one DNA sequence encoding this CDR3. CDR3 sequence (DNA): TGTGCCAGCAGCCGACAGGGGAATCAGCCCCAGCATTTT. Its translation: CASSRQGNQPQHF. The chain recombines TRBV6-5 with TRBJ1-5, with 8 bases fitting TRBD1. The CDR3 is 13 residues long. After removal of 6 bases from V and 4 bases from J, the junction contained 2 bases not matched to a gene. The germline V gene encodes CDR1 MNHEY and CDR2 SVGAGI.

J is TRBJ2-1 and V is TRBV19; TRBD1 aligns across 8 bases. The CDR3 extends over 12 amino acids. From germline, CDR1 is LNHDA and CDR2 SQIVND (reference sequence). The V and J ends lost 6 bases and 7 bases, in that order; junction bases with no gene match: 2. CDR3 sequence (DNA): TGTGCCAGTAGCCGACAGGGGAATGAGCAGTTCTTC. Protein product: CASSRQGNEQFF. Based on the CDR3 plus reference TRBV19 and TRBJ2-1, the full variable domain is DGGITQSPKYLFRKEGQNVTLSCEQNLNHDAMYWYRQDPGQGLRLIYYSQIVNDFQKGDIAEGYSVSREKKESFPLTVTSAQKNPTAFYLCASSRQGNEQFFGPGTRLTVL.

This rearrangement joins TRBV11-3 to TRBJ2-1; a weak D match, TRBD2 (5 bases). The CDR3 is 17 amino acids. Germline loops: CDR1 SGHNT, CDR2 YENEEA. V was trimmed by 1 base and J by 9 bases, leaving 22 bases between them. The CDR3 spells CASSLAFGSAGLSEQFF. In nucleotides, the CDR3 is TGTGCCAGCAGCTTAGCCTTTGGGTCCGCGGGTTTGAGTGAGCAGTTCTTC.

This clone came up once. The J gene is TRBJ2-7, the V gene TRBV12-3 or TRBV12-4; D gene ambiguous. With 4 bases removed from V and 2 bases from J, the gap between germline ends came to 9 bases. This CDR3 has 13 amino acids. Here the CDR3 DNA reads TGTGCCAGCAGTTCCCCTCAGGCCTACGAGCAGTACTTC. This sequence encodes CASSSPQAYEQYF.

The chain couples TRBV7-9 to TRBJ1-6; D possibly corresponds to TRBD1 (5 bases). The germline gives CDR1 SEHNR, CDR2 FQNEAQ (reference sequence). CDR3 size: 13 residues. V was clipped by 5 bases and J by 9 bases, with 11 bases between them. The CDR3 spells CASSAGFGSPLHF. The CDR3 nucleotides read TGTGCCAGCAGCGCAGGGTTTGGTTCACCCCTCCACTTT. Using reference TRBV7-9 and TRBJ1-6 for the parts outside the CDR3, the full variable domain is DTGVSQNPRHKITKRGQNVTFRCDPISEHNRLYWYRQTLGQGPEFLTYFQNEAQLEKSRLLSDRFSAERPKGSFSTLEIQRTEQGDSAMYLCASSAGFGSPLHFGNGTRLTVT.